The clone carrying this TCR beta chain was seen a single time. Its antigen is not known. The data belong to a study of cytomegalovirus exposure and HLA in healthy donors. Notes on the study in general: Diagnosis of cytomegalovirus status made by the classifier reportedly showed high specificity and sensitivity. Specific recognition of CMV antigens was confirmed in vitro for three chains (all CMV-associated).

CDR1 SGHDT and CDR2 YYEEEE come from the germline V gene. The CDR3 totals 17 residues. The V segment lost 2 bases and the J segment 1 base; nucleotides outside the gene matches: 12. Measured with immunoSEQ multiplex PCR; TCRdb has only the in-frame clones, and not every one. The table records roughly 62,000 clones, over 90% of them present only once. This TCR came from a man between 18 and 35 years old in good health and CMV-seronegative. V and J are TRBV5-6 and TRBJ2-7; TRBD1 matches at 7 bases. Sample: PBMCs. CDR3 loop: CASSLVTGTANSYEQYF. The CDR3 DNA reads TGTGCCAGCAGCTTAGTCACCGGGACAGCCAATTCCTACGAGCAGTACTTC. Variable domain in full (rest from reference TRBV5-6 and TRBJ2-7): DAGVTQSPTHLIKTRGQQVTLRCSPKSGHDTVSWYQQALGQGPQFIFQYYEEEERQRGNFPDRFSGHQFPNYSSELNVNALLLGDSALYLCASSLVTGTANSYEQYFGPGTRLTVT.